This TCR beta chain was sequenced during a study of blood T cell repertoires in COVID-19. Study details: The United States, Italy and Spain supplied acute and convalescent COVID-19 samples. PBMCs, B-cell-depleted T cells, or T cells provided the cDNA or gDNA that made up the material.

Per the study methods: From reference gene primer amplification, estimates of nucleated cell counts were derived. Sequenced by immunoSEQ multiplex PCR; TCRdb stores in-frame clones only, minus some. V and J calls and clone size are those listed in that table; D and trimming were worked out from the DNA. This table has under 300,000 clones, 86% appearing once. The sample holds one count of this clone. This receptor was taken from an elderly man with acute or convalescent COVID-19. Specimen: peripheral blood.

The CDR3 sequence is CASRLQETQYF. The CDR3, as DNA: TGTGCCAGCAGGCTACAAGAGACCCAGTACTTC. The chain uses TRBV2 and TRBJ2-5; D remains unclear. V lost 6 bases to trimming and J lost 2 bases, with 4 bases between them. Germline V gene sequence: CDR1 SNHLY, CDR2 FYNNEI. This CDR3 contains 11 residues.